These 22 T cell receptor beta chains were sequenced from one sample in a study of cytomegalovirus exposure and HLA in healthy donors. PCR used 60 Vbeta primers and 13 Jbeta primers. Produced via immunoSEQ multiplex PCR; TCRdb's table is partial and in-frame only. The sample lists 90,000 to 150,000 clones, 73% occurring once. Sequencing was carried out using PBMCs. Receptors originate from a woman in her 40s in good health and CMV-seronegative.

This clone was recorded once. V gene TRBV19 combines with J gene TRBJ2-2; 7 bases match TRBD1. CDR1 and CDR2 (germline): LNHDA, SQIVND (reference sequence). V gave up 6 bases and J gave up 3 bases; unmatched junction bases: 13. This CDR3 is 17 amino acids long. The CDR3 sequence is CASSPTGSVGYTGELFF. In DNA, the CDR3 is TGTGCCAGTAGCCCGACAGGGTCGGTTGGGTACACCGGGGAGCTGTTTTTT. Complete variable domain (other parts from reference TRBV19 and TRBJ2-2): DGGITQSPKYLFRKEGQNVTLSCEQNLNHDAMYWYRQDPGQGLRLIYYSQIVNDFQKGDIAEGYSVSREKKESFPLTVTSAQKNPTAFYLCASSPTGSVGYTGELFFGEGSRLTVL.

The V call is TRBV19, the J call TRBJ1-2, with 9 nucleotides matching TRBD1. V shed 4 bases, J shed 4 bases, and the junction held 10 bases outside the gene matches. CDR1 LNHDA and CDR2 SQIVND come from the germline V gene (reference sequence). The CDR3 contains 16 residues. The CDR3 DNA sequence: TGTGCCAGTAGTAAAAGGACAGGGGATCTTCTCTATGGCTACACCTTC. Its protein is CASSKRTGDLLYGYTF.

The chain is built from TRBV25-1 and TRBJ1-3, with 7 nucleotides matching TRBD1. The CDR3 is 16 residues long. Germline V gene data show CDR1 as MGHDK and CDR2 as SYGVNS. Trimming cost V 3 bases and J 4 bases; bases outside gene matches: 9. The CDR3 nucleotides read TGTGCCAGCAGTGAGTCAGGGGGTCCAGGAGGAAACACCATATATTTT. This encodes CASSESGGPGGNTIYF.

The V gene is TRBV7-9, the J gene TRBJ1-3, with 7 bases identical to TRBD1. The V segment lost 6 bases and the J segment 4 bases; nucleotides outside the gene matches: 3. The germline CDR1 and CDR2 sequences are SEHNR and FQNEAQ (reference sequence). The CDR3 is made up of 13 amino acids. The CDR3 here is CASRTGTGNTIYF. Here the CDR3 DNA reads TGTGCCAGCAGGACAGGGACCGGAAACACCATATATTTT.

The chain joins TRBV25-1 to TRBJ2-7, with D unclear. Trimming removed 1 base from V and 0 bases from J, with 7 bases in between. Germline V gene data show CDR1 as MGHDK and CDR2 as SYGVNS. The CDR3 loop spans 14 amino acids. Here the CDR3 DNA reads TGTGCCAGCAGTGAATGGCAGAACTCCTACGAGCAGTACTTC. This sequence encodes CASSEWQNSYEQYF.

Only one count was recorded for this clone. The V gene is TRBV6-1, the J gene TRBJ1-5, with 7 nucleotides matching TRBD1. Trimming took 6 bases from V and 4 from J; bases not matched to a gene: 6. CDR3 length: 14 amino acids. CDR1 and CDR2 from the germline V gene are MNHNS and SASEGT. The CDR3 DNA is TGTGCCAGCAGGCACGGGACAGTTAATCAGCCCCAGCATTTT. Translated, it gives CASRHGTVNQPQHF.

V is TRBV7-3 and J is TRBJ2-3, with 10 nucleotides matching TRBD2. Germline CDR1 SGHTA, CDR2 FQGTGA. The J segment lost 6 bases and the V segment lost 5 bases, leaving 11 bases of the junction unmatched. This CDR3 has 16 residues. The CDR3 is CASSRNSGGTSDTQYF. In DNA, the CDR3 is TGTGCCAGCAGCCGAAATAGCGGGGGGACCTCGGATACGCAGTATTTT.

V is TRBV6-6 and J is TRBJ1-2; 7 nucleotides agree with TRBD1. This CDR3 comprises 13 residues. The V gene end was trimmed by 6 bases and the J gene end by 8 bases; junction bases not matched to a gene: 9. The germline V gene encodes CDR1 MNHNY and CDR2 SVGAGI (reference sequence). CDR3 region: CASSLDRATGYTF. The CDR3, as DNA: TGTGCCAGCAGCCTAGACAGGGCGACGGGCTACACCTTC.

The CDR3 bases are TGTGCCAGCAGTGTTACAGGGACCGGGGAGCTGTTTTTT. As protein: CASSVTGTGELFF. The genes are TRBV25-1 and TRBJ2-2, with D possibly TRBD1 on 6 matching bases. The V gene lost 4 bases and the J gene lost 5 bases, with 8 bases spanning the gap. The CDR3 runs 13 residues. CDR1 is MGHDK, CDR2 SYGVNS, per germline. The variable domain in full, completed from reference TRBV25-1 and TRBJ2-2, reads EADIYQTPRYLVIGTGKKITLECSQTMGHDKMYWYQQDPGMELHLIHYSYGVNSTEKGDLSSESTVSRIRTEHFPLTLESARPSHTSQYLCASSVTGTGELFFGEGSRLTVL.

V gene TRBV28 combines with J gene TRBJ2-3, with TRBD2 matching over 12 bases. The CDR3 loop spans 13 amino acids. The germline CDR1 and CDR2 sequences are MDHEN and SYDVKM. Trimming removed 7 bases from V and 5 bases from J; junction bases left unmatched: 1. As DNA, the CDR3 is TGTGCCAGCATGACTAGCGGGAGAGATACGCAGTATTTT. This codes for CASMTSGRDTQYF.

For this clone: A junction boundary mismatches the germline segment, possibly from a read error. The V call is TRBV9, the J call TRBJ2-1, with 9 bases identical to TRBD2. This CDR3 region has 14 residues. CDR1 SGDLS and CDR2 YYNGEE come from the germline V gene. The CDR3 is CATSPGLATNEQFF. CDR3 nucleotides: TGTGCCACCAGCCCCGGACTAGCGACGAATGAGCAGTTCTTC.

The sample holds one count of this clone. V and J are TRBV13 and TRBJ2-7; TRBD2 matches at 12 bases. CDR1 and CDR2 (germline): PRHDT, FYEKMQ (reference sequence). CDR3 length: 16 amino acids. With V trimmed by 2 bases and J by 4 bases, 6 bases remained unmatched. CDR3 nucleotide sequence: TGTGCCAGCAGCTTATGGGGGCTAGCGGGGGGGTACGAGCAGTACTTC. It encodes CASSLWGLAGGYEQYF.

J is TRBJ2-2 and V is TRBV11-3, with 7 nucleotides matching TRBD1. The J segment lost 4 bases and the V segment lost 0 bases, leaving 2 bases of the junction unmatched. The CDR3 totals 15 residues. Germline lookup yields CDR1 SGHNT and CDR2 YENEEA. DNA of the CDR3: TGTGCCAGCAGCTTAGAAGGGGGCGGCACCGGGGAGCTGTTTTTT. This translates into CASSLEGGGTGELFF.

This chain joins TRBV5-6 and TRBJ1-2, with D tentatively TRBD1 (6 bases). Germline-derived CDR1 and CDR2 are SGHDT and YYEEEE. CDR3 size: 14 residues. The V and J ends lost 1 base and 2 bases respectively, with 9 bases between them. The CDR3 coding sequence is TGTGCCAGCAGCTTGTTAGGACAGAACTATGGCTACACCTTC. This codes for CASSLLGQNYGYTF.

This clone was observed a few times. The CDR3 is CASSPGLAQTVRGNEQFF. CDR3 DNA sequence: TGTGCCAGCAGCCCCGGACTAGCGCAAACAGTTCGGGGGAATGAGCAGTTCTTC. J is TRBJ2-1 and V is TRBV11-2; 9 bases line up with TRBD2. V shed 5 bases and J 7 bases; nucleotides not matched to a gene: 18. The germline V gene encodes CDR1 SGHAT and CDR2 FQNNGV. This CDR3 has 18 residues. The full variable domain, completed using reference TRBV11-2 and TRBJ2-1, is EAGVAQSPRYKIIEKRQSVAFWCNPISGHATLYWYQQILGQGPKLLIQFQNNGVVDDSQLPKDRFSAERLKGVDSTLKIQPAKLEDSAVYLCASSPGLAQTVRGNEQFFGPGTRLTVL.

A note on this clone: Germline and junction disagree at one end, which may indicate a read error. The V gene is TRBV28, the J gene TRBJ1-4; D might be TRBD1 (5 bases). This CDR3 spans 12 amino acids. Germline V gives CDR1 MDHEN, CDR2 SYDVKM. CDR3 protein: CASRLRGEKLFF. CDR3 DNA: TGTGCCAGCAGGCTACGGGGGGAAAAACTGTTTTTC.

CDR3 sequence: CASRYTGGKYNEQFF. The CDR3 DNA sequence: TGTGCCAGCAGGTATACAGGGGGCAAATACAATGAGCAGTTCTTC. The chain joins TRBV28 to TRBJ2-1; 9 nucleotides line up with TRBD1. The CDR3 loop spans 15 amino acids. Germline V gene data show CDR1 as MDHEN and CDR2 as SYDVKM. The junction had 7 bases not matched to a gene; V was cut back by 6 bases and J by 4 bases.

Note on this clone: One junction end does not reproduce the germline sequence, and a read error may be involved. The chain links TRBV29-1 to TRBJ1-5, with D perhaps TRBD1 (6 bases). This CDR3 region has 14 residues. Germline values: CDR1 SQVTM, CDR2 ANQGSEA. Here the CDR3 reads CSVAQGHSNRPQHF. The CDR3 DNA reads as TGCAGCGTTGCACAGGGACATAGCAATCGGCCCCAGCATTTT.

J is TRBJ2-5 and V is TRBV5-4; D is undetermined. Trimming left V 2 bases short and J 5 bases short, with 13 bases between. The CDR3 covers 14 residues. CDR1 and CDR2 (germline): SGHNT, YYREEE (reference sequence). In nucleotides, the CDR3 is TGTGCCAGCAGCTTCCCTCAAGATCGGGAGACCCAGTACTTC. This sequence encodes CASSFPQDRETQYF.

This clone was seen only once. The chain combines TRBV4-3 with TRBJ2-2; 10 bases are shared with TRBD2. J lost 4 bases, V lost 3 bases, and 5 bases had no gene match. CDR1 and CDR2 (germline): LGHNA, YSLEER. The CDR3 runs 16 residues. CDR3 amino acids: CASSQGLAILTGELFF. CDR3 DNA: TGCGCCAGCAGCCAGGGACTAGCGATCCTCACCGGGGAGCTGTTTTTT.

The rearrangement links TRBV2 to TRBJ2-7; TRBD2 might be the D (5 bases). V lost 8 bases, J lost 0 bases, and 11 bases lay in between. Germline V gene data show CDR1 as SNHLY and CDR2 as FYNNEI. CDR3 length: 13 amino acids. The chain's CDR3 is CASEGTSSYEQYF. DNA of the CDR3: TGTGCCAGCGAGGGCACCAGCTCCTACGAGCAGTACTTC.

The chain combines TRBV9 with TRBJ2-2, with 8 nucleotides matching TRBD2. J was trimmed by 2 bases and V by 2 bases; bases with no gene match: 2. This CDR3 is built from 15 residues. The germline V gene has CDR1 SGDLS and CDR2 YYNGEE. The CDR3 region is CASSVGLDNTGELFF. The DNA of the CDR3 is TGTGCCAGCAGCGTGGGACTAGATAACACCGGGGAGCTGTTTTTT.